This T cell receptor beta chain emerged from a study of T cells after posttransplantation cyclophosphamide (dated by TCRdb to the mid-2010s). With regard to the full study: T cell repertoire reconstitution was tracked by TRB sequencing after myeloablative bone marrow transplantation in which posttransplantation cyclophosphamide was used as GVHD prophylaxis. Samples from fewer than 40 PTCy-treated patients and 15 to 20 related bone marrow donors of those patients were subjected to antigen receptor sequencing. Blood from all 35 or so PTCy patients who had 1-year posttransplant specimens underwent TRB sequencing. In 3 patients, up to about 3 additional blood samples taken between 2 and 5.2 years after transplant also underwent TRB sequencing, as did pretransplant blood from a handful of patients. TRA and TRB clonality were tightly correlated in several samples, so subsequent TCR analyses focused on TRB only. Public TRB sequences were compared against a database of over 3,500 sequences linked to responses to pathogens, tumor antigens, self-antigens and alloantigens.

Turning to this clone: What antigen it recognizes has not been identified. No much larger clone is present one base from it, and per-base qualities are unavailable.

The CDR1 and CDR2 encoded by the germline V gene are SGHVS and FNYEAQ. The CDR3 has 15 amino acids, counting the end cysteine and phenylalanine. The DNA shown is the 45-base CDR3, in frame from base 1. Trimming accounts for 5 bases at V and 4 bases at J, while the number of junction bases matched to no gene is 7. PTCy-treated patients came from a prospective multi-institutional clinical trial. Peripheral blood and bone marrow mononuclear cells were isolated by Ficoll-Hypaque density centrifugation and were cryopreserved. Summary of the overall study and its limitations: Across 35 to 45 patients, TRB clonality was highly associated with recipient CMV seropositivity and CMV reactivation, and diversity in PTCy patients was similar to diversity in CNI/methotrexate controls. The TRB repertoires of T cells infiltrating skin or GI tract showed only limited overlap with the TRB repertoires of T cells in blood. Donor-recipient similarity was low at 1-2 months but rose over the first year, and later blood repertoires were often dominated by donor CD8+ memory clones.

TRB sequencing used genomic DNA with the immunoSEQ assay at survey resolution or the hsTCRB kit. Per the source publication's procedure: The immunoSEQ software was used for initial read processing, and the LymphoSeq R package was used for repertoire analyses. For each TRB dataset, clonality was calculated as 1 minus normalized Shannon entropy, and the Gini coefficient was computed as well. To infer phenotypes in unsorted samples, TRB sequences from sorted subsets of the recipient or donor were mapped onto the unsorted samples of the same recipient. TCRdb carries this immuneACCESS record with in-frame sequences only. Its versions omit some clonotypes, under half of them owing to an unresolved V gene in the studies checked, with the rest unexplained. V and J calls and clone size are as listed in that table; D and trimming were resolved from the DNA. The sample includes about 53,000 clones, with just over 85% observed a single time. Of the sample, roughly 2.8% falls within the top ten clones.

Recombination joined TRBV7-6 with TRBJ2-1, with 8 bases matching TRBD2. The sequenced sample consisted of PBMCs. The sequence came from a young man with a blood cancer, CMV-positive, and with a related stem cell donor. The CDR3 protein is CASSLGVAGYNEQFF. Here is the DNA: TGTGCCAGCAGCCTAGGGGTAGCGGGATACAATGAGCAGTTCTTC.